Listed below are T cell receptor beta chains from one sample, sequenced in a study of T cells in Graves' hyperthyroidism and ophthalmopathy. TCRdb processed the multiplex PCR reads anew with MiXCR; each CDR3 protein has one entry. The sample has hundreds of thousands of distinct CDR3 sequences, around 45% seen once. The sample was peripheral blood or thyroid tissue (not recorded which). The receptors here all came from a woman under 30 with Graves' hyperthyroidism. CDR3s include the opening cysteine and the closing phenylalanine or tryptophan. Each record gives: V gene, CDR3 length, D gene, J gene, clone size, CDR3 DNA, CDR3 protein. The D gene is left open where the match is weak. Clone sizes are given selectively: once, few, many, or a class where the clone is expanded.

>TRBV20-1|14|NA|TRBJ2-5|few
TGCAGTGCTAGTTCAGGGACCCGTGGAGAGACCCAGTACTTC
CSASSGTRGETQYF
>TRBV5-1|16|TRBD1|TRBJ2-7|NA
TGCGCCAGCAGCTTGGAAGTCGGGACAGGGTTCCACGAGCAGTACTTC
CASSLEVGTGFHEQYF
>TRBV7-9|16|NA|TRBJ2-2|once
TGTGCCAGCAGCTTAGTTTTCCCACAAAACACCGGGGAGCTGTTTTTT
CASSLVFPQNTGELFF
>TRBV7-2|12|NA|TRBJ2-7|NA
TGTGCCAGCAGCCCGGGGGCTTACGGGCAGTACTTC
CASSPGAYGQYF
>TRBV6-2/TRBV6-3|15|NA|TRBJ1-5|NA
TGTGCCAGCAGTTACGGGGAATTAAGCAATCAGCCCCAGCATTTT
CASSYGELSNQPQHF
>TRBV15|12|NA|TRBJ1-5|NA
TGTGCCACCAGCAGAGATGGGGAGACCCAGCATTTT
CATSRDGETQHF
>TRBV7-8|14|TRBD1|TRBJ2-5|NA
TGTGCCAGCAGTAAACAACAGGGGCGGGAGACCCAGTACTTC
CASSKQQGRETQYF
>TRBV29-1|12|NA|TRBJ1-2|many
TGCAGCGTTTACCGGACAGCTCTCGGCTACACCTTC
CSVYRTALGYTF
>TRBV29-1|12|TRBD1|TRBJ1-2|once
TGCAGCATCAGGACAGGAGTGGCCCGTTACACCTTC
CSIRTGVARYTF
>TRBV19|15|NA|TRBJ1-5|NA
TGTGCCAGTAGTATTGTAAGTAATAGCAATCAGCCCCAGCATTTT
CASSIVSNSNQPQHF
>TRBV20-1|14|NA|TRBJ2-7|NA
TGCAGTGCTAGAGATTCGAGACAGGCGCGGGAGCAGTACTTC
CSARDSRQAREQYF
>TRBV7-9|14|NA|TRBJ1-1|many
TGTGCCAGCAGCTCGGGGCCCATGAACACTGAAGCTTTCTTT
CASSSGPMNTEAFF
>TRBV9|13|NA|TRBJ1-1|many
TGTGCCAGCAGCTTTCAGGGAAGCACTGAAGCTTTCTTT
CASSFQGSTEAFF
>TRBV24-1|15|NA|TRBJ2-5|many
TGTGCCACCAGTGCCACGGTCGGGAAGGCAGAGACCCAGTACTTC
CATSATVGKAETQYF
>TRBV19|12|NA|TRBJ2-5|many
TGTGCCAGTAGTATTGGGGGGGAGACCCAGTACTTC
CASSIGGETQYF
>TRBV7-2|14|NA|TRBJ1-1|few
TGTGCCAGCAGCTTGCTCAGGGCGGACACTGAAGCTTTCTTT
CASSLLRADTEAFF
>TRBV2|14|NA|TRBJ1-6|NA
TGTGCCAGCAGTGAACCCCTGACGAATTCACCCCTCCACTTT
CASSEPLTNSPLHF
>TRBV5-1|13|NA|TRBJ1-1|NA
TGTGCCAGCAGCTTGTTAGGGAAGTCTGAAGCTTTCTTT
CASSLLGKSEAFF
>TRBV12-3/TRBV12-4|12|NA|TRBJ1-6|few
TGTGCCAGCAGTTTTCTTGATTCACCCCTCCACTTT
CASSFLDSPLHF
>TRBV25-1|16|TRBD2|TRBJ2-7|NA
TGTGCCAGCAGTGAATGGACTAGCGGGAGGACCTACGAGCAGTACTTC
CASSEWTSGRTYEQYF
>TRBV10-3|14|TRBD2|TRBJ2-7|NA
TGTGCCAGCAGCCGCTCTAGCGGGAACCACGAGCAGTACTTC
CASSRSSGNHEQYF
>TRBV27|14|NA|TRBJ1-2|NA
TGTGCCAGCTCTTGGGGTGGAGCGGGATATGGCTACACCTTC
CASSWGGAGYGYTF
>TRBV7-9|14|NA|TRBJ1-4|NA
TGTGCCAGCAGCCATTCGGGGGGGAATGAAAAACTGTTTTTT
CASSHSGGNEKLFF
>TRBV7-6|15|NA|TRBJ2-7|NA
TGTGCCAGCAGTTACTCGGGGGGCAGGTCCTACGAGCAGTACTTC
CASSYSGGRSYEQYF
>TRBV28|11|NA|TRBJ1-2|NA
TGTGCCTCAACAGACCACTATGGCTACACCTTC
CASTDHYGYTF
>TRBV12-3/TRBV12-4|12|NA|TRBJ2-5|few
TGTGCCAGCAGGGAGGGCGAAGAGACCCAGTACTTC
CASREGEETQYF
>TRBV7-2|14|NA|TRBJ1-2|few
TGTGCCAGCAGCTTACTAACGTTTTCGGAAGGCTACACCTTC
CASSLLTFSEGYTF
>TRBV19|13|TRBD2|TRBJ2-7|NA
TGTGCCAGCAGGACTAGCGGGATGTACGAGCAGTACTTC
CASRTSGMYEQYF
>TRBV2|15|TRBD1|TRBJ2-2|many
TGTGCCAGCAGGGAGACAGGGTGGGACACCGGGGAGCTGTTTTTT
CASRETGWDTGELFF
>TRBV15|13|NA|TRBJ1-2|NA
TGTGCCAGCTGGGCGGGGCCTCTCTATGGCTACACCTTC
CASWAGPLYGYTF
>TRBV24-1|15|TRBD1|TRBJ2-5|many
TGTGCCACCAGTGATTTGGGGGACAGCCAAGAGACCCAGTACTTC
CATSDLGDSQETQYF
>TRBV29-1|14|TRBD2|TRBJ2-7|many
TGCAGCGTTTCGACTCGACTAGCGGGAGGGCCGCAGTACTTC
CSVSTRLAGGPQYF
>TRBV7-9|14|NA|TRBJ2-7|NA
TGTGCCAGCAGCCCCCCCCCGGGAAACTACGAGCAGTACTTC
CASSPPPGNYEQYF
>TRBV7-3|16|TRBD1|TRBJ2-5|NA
TGTGCCAGCAGCTTTCGCTCCTACACAGGGGCAGAGACCCAGTACTTC
CASSFRSYTGAETQYF
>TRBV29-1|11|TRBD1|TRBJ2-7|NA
TGCAGCGTTTCAGGGGGCGGGAAGCGGTACTTC
CSVSGGGKRYF
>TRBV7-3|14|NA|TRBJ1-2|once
TGTGCCAGCAAAACGACAGACAAAACCTATGGCTACACCTTC
CASKTTDKTYGYTF
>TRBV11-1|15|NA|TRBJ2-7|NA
TGTGCCAGCAGCTCCCTGTCTCGGGGGTCCTACGAGCAGTACTTC
CASSSLSRGSYEQYF
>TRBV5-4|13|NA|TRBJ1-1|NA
TGTGCCAGCAGCTTGCAGGGGATGGCTGAAGCTTTCTTT
CASSLQGMAEAFF
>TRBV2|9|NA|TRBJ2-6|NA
TGTGCCAGCGGGGGCACCCTGACTTTC
CASGGTLTF
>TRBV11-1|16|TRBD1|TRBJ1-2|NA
TGTGCCAGCAGCTTTCAACCGACAGGGGACCTGTATGGCTACACCTTC
CASSFQPTGDLYGYTF
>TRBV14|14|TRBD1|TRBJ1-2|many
TGTGCCAGCAGCCCCGGGACAGATCGCTATGGCTACACCTTC
CASSPGTDRYGYTF